The clone carrying this T cell receptor beta chain has only a few counts. The antigen is not known. The sample belongs to a study of T cells after yellow fever vaccination. Notes on the study in general: Compared with primary, the secondary response was weaker and peaked at day 5, not 15.

5'RACE template switching generated TCR cDNA, adding a universal primer site and UMIs. TCRdb ran MiXCR on the 5' RACE reads and lists one entry per CDR3 protein. The sample contains approximately 600,000 distinct CDR3 sequences, 9% to 15% of which appear only once. Specimen: PBMCs, collected on the day of the yellow fever booster vaccination. This clonotype was sampled from a man aged 25-45 years who received the YFV17D yellow fever vaccine.

The chain's CDR3 is CASSNLQADNEQFF. The CDR3 DNA sequence: TGTGCCAGCAGCAATCTCCAAGCGGACAATGAGCAGTTCTTC. The chain couples TRBV7-2 to TRBJ2-1; D may be TRBD2 (5 bases). The CDR3 length is 14 residues. V was shortened by 5 bases and J by 5 bases, with 13 bases between the two germline ends. Germline V gene data show CDR1 as SGHTA and CDR2 as FQGNSA.